Listed below are T cell receptor beta chains from one sample, sequenced in a study of regulatory T cells in long-lasting Graves disease. In TCRdb, the multiplex PCR reads were re-called with MiXCR into one record per CDR3 protein. This table has about 470,000 distinct CDR3 sequences, less than 25% appearing once. The sequencing used peripheral blood mononuclear cells (PBMCs), collected when the disease was refractory, from a patient treated with antithyroid drugs. The source is a female donor with Graves disease. Each CDR3 is given with its conserved first and last residue. Fields, in order: D gene, J gene, clone size, V gene, CDR3 DNA, CDR3 protein. A D gene is named only where the DNA matches it firmly. Size is omitted from some rows. Given values are once, few, many or a class for expanded clones.

TRBD1 | TRBJ2-7 | many | TRBV6-1 | TGTGCCAGCAGTGCCGGGACAGCCTCCTACGAGCAGTACTTC | CASSAGTASYEQYF
TRBD1 | TRBJ2-1 | - | TRBV5-1 | TGCGCCAGCAGCTTGGGACAGGGAAAGCAGTTCTTC | CASSLGQGKQFF
TRBD1 | TRBJ2-7 | many | TRBV6-9 | TGTGCCAGCAGTTCCTGGGACAGGGCAAGCTACGAGCAGTACTTC | CASSSWDRASYEQYF
TRBD1 | TRBJ2-7 | - | TRBV6-2/TRBV6-3 | TGTGCCAGCAGCATAATGACCGGGACAGGGCACTACGAGCAGTACTTC | CASSIMTGTGHYEQYF
- | TRBJ1-2 | few | TRBV20-1 | TGCAGTGCCAGAGTAGGGGGGGGAGGCTATGGCTACACCTTC | CSARVGGGGYGYTF
- | TRBJ2-5 | - | TRBV7-6 | TGTGCCAGCAGCTTGACGGCACAAGAGGCCCAGTACTTC | CASSLTAQEAQYF
TRBD1 | TRBJ1-5 | - | TRBV24-1 | TGTGCCACCAGCGGGGGGACAGATAATCAGCCCCAGCATTTT | CATSGGTDNQPQHF
- | TRBJ2-7 | many | TRBV7-9 | TGTGCCAGCAGACACCGAGACGCACAGGGCGAGCAGTACTTC | CASRHRDAQGEQYF
TRBD1 | TRBJ1-4 | few | TRBV9 | TGTGCCAGCAGCCCCCGAGGACAGGGCTTTGAAAAACTGTTTTTT | CASSPRGQGFEKLFF
TRBD1 | TRBJ2-5 | - | TRBV24-1 | TGTGCCACCAGTGATCAAACCCCGGGACAGGGGTGGACCCAGTACTTC | CATSDQTPGQGWTQYF
TRBD2 | TRBJ2-7 | many | TRBV7-2 | TGTGCCAGCAGCTATATCCGGACTAGCGGAACTACCTACGAGCAGTACTTC | CASSYIRTSGTTYEQYF
TRBD1 | TRBJ1-5 | - | TRBV30 | TGTGCCTGGGACAGGGAGGGACAGCCCCAGCATTTT | CAWDREGQPQHF
- | TRBJ1-1 | few | TRBV7-2 | TGTGCCAGCAGCGTAACAGGGTTGAACACTGAAGCTTTCTTT | CASSVTGLNTEAFF
TRBD2 | TRBJ2-2 | - | TRBV29-1 | TGCAGCGTTGAAGAGCCCCCCCGGACTAGCGGGAGTTTCACCGGGGAGCTGTTTTTT | CSVEEPPRTSGSFTGELFF
- | TRBJ2-7 | - | TRBV4-1 | TGCGCCAGCAGCTTGGAACTCCCCTACGAGCAGTACTTC | CASSLELPYEQYF
- | TRBJ2-2 | few | TRBV28 | TGTGCCAGCAGTTTAGGAGGGGTTGGGCAGATCCTGGGGGAGCTGTTTTTT | CASSLGGVGQILGELFF
- | TRBJ2-2 | many | TRBV6-2/TRBV6-3 | TGTGCCAGCAGTTACTTCTCGAACACCGGGGAGCTGTTTTTT | CASSYFSNTGELFF
- | TRBJ1-5 | few | TRBV12-3/TRBV12-4 | TGTGCCAGCAGTTTAATCATAAACGGAAATCAGCCCCAGCATTTT | CASSLIINGNQPQHF
- | TRBJ2-5 | many | TRBV6-2/TRBV6-3 | TGTGCCAGCAGTTACGGATCAGGGTTCGGATGGCAAGAGACCCAGTACTTC | CASSYGSGFGWQETQYF
- | TRBJ1-4 | many | TRBV30 | TGTGCCTGGAGTGTTCCCGGGACCACTAGGGAAAAACTGTTTTTT | CAWSVPGTTREKLFF
- | TRBJ2-6 | - | TRBV6-1 | TGTGCCAGCAGTGTAATGGTTTGGGTGATGTCTGGGGCCAACGTCCTGACTTTC | CASSVMVWVMSGANVLTF
TRBD1 | TRBJ2-7 | many | TRBV5-1 | TGTGCCAGCAGCTTAGGGACAGGGCCCTACGAGCAGTACTTC | CASSLGTGPYEQYF
- | TRBJ1-5 | - | TRBV7-9 | TGTGCCAGCAGCACGGGGGGTGAGCCCCAGCATTTT | CASSTGGEPQHF
- | TRBJ1-1 | many | TRBV15 | TGTGCCACCAGCAGAGATCTCCGGGGTAACACTGAAGCTTTCTTT | CATSRDLRGNTEAFF
- | TRBJ1-2 | - | TRBV6-1 | TGTGCCAGTAGTGAGGGACCTTATGGCTACACCTTC | CASSEGPYGYTF